The rows below give T cell receptor beta chains drawn from one sample of a study of T cell responses to AZD1222 COVID-19 vaccine. TCRdb's table, derived via immunoSEQ multiplex PCR, lists solely in-frame clones and lacks some. Of about 99,000 clones listed, approximately 93% are singletons. Sequencing used peripheral blood, obtained 28 days after the second AZD1222 dose. The receptors stem from an adult who received the AZD1222 COVID-19 vaccine. CDR3s leave out the opening cysteine and the closing phenylalanine or tryptophan.

CDR3 length	J gene	V gene	CDR3 protein
10	TRBJ1-1	TRBV29-1	SVESGGTEAF
13	TRBJ2-2	TRBV18	ASSSLQGYTGELF
13	TRBJ2-1	TRBV19	ASSISLGGYNEQF
9	TRBJ2-7	TRBV28	ASSFYDEQY
16	TRBJ2-1	TRBV19	ASSIALAGEYIGDEQF
13	TRBJ2-1	TRBV5-5	ASSSEEGGYNEQF
14	TRBJ1-1	TRBV5-1	ASSLQIQGPNTEAF
14	TRBJ1-4	TRBV28	ASTSGGSPSNEKLF
12	TRBJ2-2	TRBV27	ASSPDRGTGELF
11	TRBJ1-5	TRBV19	ASSSVNRLPQH
12	TRBJ1-5	TRBV10-2	ARNRLASNQPQH
10	TRBJ2-2	TRBV6-5	ASSLAGVELF
12	TRBJ2-1	TRBV11-1	ASSPGTSYNEQF
11	TRBJ1-4	TRBV6-5	ASSPQGDAQLF
15	TRBJ2-3	TRBV5-1	ASSWTGTGGNTDTQY
10	TRBJ1-1	TRBV28	ASSPWGGEAF
13	TRBJ2-1	TRBV11-2	ASSPGRTGGNEQF
13	TRBJ2-3	TRBV29-1	SVSGTSGLTDTQY
15	TRBJ2-1	TRBV5-1	ASSLGLAGGPGNEQF
16	TRBJ2-6	TRBV7-2	ASSLVAGQSSGANVLT
14	TRBJ1-4	TRBV5-6	ASSLYGASTNEKLF
13	TRBJ1-6	TRBV27	ASSPYSIRNSPLH
13	TRBJ1-5	TRBV2	ASSERTGTIQPQH
11	TRBJ1-6	TRBV7-2	ASRQPYNSPLH
12	TRBJ1-4	TRBV30	AWSVFGINEKLF
13	TRBJ2-7	TRBV28	ASSPQGTFSYEQY
12	TRBJ1-4	TRBV7-8	ASSFDRGNEKLF
11	TRBJ1-5	TRBV12-3/TRBV12-4	ASSPTEGQPQH
12	TRBJ1-1	TRBV10-3	AISESWAGIEAF
13	TRBJ1-2	TRBV10-2	ASQRTAFSSYGYT
13	TRBJ1-4	TRBV5-5	ASSLDGATNEKLF
10	TRBJ1-1	TRBV29-1	SVVPENTEAF
18	TRBJ2-3	TRBV19	ASSIPLNSTGRYTTDTQY
11	TRBJ1-2	TRBV28	ASGTRWGSGYT
9	TRBJ2-1	TRBV7-8	ASSPDNEQF
13	TRBJ2-7	TRBV28	ASSFSQGKVYEQY
9	TRBJ1-2	TRBV19	ATGVNYGYT
10	TRBJ1-1	TRBV29-1	SVDRGSTEAF
13	TRBJ2-1	TRBV10-3	AISDGLPSYNEQF
12	TRBJ2-1	TRBV18	ASSPPTGYNEQF
11	TRBJ1-1	TRBV25-1	ASSEYINTEAF
14	TRBJ2-2	TRBV11-2	ASSISGLGGTGELF
12	TRBJ1-4	TRBV19	ASSNVDSNEKLF
11	TRBJ2-1	TRBV11-3	ASSRDRVSEQF
12	TRBJ2-1	TRBV27	ASSTLRQFREQF
11	TRBJ2-7	TRBV5-4	ASSLGQLYEQY
14	TRBJ2-6	TRBV5-1	ASSLVGSSGANVLT
15	TRBJ2-1	TRBV11-2	ASSLRFEGKGYNEQF
12	TRBJ2-2	TRBV10-3	AISESGLTGELF
13	TRBJ2-7	TRBV24-1	ATSEGQPSSYEQY
11	TRBJ2-7	TRBV23-1	ASGTSGSHEQY